This T cell receptor (beta chain) is from a study of T cells in Graves' hyperthyroidism and ophthalmopathy. Study background: The blood sample was taken at first diagnosis, before treatment began.

CDR3 length: 17 amino acids. Germline loops: CDR1 DFQATT, CDR2 SNEGSKA (reference sequence). V gave up 2 bases and J gave up 2 bases, with 16 bases separating them. TCR beta CDR3 regions were amplified from RNA transcripts. Using the HTBI primer set, a first-round RT-PCR was run on the TCR CDR3. TCRdb processed the multiplex PCR reads anew with MiXCR; each CDR3 protein has one entry. The data show hundreds of thousands of distinct CDR3 sequences, with roughly 15% seen just once and roughly an eighth held by the top ten. Not enrolled were patients with uncontrolled infection, other autoimmune disease, pregnancy or lactation. This clonotype was counted between two and nine times.

This chain links TRBV20-1 with TRBJ1-6, with D perhaps TRBD1 (6 bases). The specimen sequenced was blood. The receptor's source is a woman aged 45-65 years with Graves' ophthalmopathy. Here the CDR3 reads CSARRSTGTPYNSPLHF. CDR3 DNA sequence: TGCAGTGCTAGAAGATCGACCGGGACACCCTATAATTCACCCCTCCACTTT.